The 22 T cell receptor beta chains below come from one sample, sequenced in a study of early T cells in non-severe SARS-CoV-2 infection. MiXCR, run by TCRdb on the 5' RACE reads, gives a single entry per CDR3 protein. The sample lists 50,000 to 60,000 distinct CDR3 sequences; around 10% were seen once. The sample consisted of whole blood. The receptors were gathered from an adult who was a healthcare worker with PCR-confirmed SARS-CoV-2 infection or an uninfected control (not recorded which).

This clonotype was seen ten or more times. The genes are TRBV30 and TRBJ2-7; D remains unclear. This CDR3 contains 11 residues. The germline V and J ends were trimmed by 1 base and 3 bases, with 4 bases remaining between them. Germline loops: CDR1 GTSNPN, CDR2 SVGIG (reference sequence). The DNA of the CDR3 is TGTGCCTGGAGTGGCAACTACGAGCAGTACTTC. Its translation: CAWSGNYEQYF.

The table lists this clonotype with many counts. The chain recombines TRBV7-9 with TRBJ1-1, with TRBD1 identical over 7 bases. CDR1 and CDR2 from the germline V gene are SEHNR and FQNEAQ (reference sequence). J gave up 6 bases and V 4 bases, and 8 bases lay outside the gene matches. This CDR3 has 14 amino acids. The CDR3 sequence is CASSSWTGKSEAFF. CDR3 DNA: TGTGCCAGCAGCTCCTGGACAGGAAAGTCTGAAGCTTTCTTT.

The table lists this clonotype with a few counts. Its ends do not fully match the called genes, so a read error is possible. The V gene is TRBV5-4, the J gene TRBJ2-5; D unresolved. Germline CDR1 and CDR2: SGHNT and YYREEE (reference sequence). This CDR3 region has 14 residues. The CDR3 bases are TGCGCCAGCAGCTTGCCCAAGCCCCAAGAGACCCAGTACTTC. Protein: CASSLPKPQETQYF. Filled out from reference TRBV5-4 and TRBJ2-5, the complete variable domain reads ETGVTQSPTHLIKTRGQQVTLRCSSQSGHNTVSWYQQALGQGPQFIFQYYREEENGRGNFPPRFSGLQFPNYSSELNVNALELDDSALYLCASSLPKPQETQYFGPGTRLLVL.

A few counts support this clonotype. The V gene is TRBV28, the J gene TRBJ2-7; D gene ambiguous. The ends were cut back, 6 bases at V and 3 bases at J, with 21 bases in the middle. Looked up from germline, CDR1 is MDHEN and CDR2 is SYDVKM. There are 16 residues in the CDR3. CDR3 residues: CASRLSRQSRGYEQYF. The CDR3 DNA reads as TGTGCCAGCAGACTATCCCGACAATCCCGCGGCTACGAGCAGTACTTC.

The chain combines TRBV29-1 with TRBJ2-7; 12 nucleotides line up with TRBD1. Trimming at V came to 7 bases and at J to 3 bases, leaving 4 bases not matched to a gene. CDR1 SQVTM and CDR2 ANQGSEA come from the germline V gene. The CDR3 spans 13 residues. This chain's CDR3 is CSGGDRGLYEQYF. CDR3 nucleotide sequence: TGCAGCGGAGGGGACAGGGGGCTCTACGAGCAGTACTTC.

This clonotype has just a few counts. This rearrangement joins TRBV10-1 to TRBJ2-2, with a weak D call TRBD2 (6 bases). Germline values: CDR1 WNHNN, CDR2 SYGVQD (reference sequence). The CDR3 contains 15 residues. V was cut by 4 bases and J by 6 bases, with 15 bases left in between. The CDR3 bases are TGCGCCAGCAGTGGTACTAGCCAGGGTCCCGGGGAGCTGTTTTTT. The encoded protein is CASSGTSQGPGELFF.

The rearrangement joins TRBV5-1 to TRBJ2-7, with 7 bases identical to TRBD1. This CDR3 spans 14 amino acids. Germline V gene data show CDR1 as SGHRS and CDR2 as YFSETQ. Trimming at V came to 4 bases and at J to 3 bases, leaving 7 bases not matched to a gene. CDR3 region: CASSPRTGNYEQYF. DNA for the CDR3: TGCGCCAGCAGCCCGCGGACAGGCAACTACGAGCAGTACTTC.

This clonotype was seen repeatedly, ten times or more. The chain couples TRBV4-2 to TRBJ2-3; D assignment may be TRBD1 or TRBD2 (6 bases each). CDR3 length: 17 residues. Trimming removed 4 bases from V and 0 bases from J, with 17 bases in between. Germline loops: CDR1 LGHNA, CDR2 YNFKEQ. The CDR3 DNA reads as TGTGCCAGCAGCCGCCAGTCCGGGGGCCAAAGCACAGATACGCAGTATTTT. Translated: CASSRQSGGQSTDTQYF.

The rearrangement uses TRBV20-1 and TRBJ2-3; the D is unclear. Germline V gene data show CDR1 as DFQATT and CDR2 as SNEGSKA (reference sequence). The V and J ends lost 6 bases and 0 bases respectively, with 13 bases between them. The CDR3 totals 14 residues. CDR3 sequence: CSAPLPASTDTQYF. For the CDR3, the DNA is TGCAGTGCACCACTACCGGCTAGCACAGATACGCAGTATTTT.

The chain carries TRBV4-2 and TRBJ2-1; TRBD2 is a possible D gene (6 bases). Germline V gives CDR1 LGHNA, CDR2 YNFKEQ. The CDR3 has 15 residues. V lost 4 bases and J 8 bases, leaving 18 bases between the germline ends. The CDR3 nucleotides are TGTGCCAGCAGCCCCAAGGACGGGGGTCATGATGAGCAGTTCTTC. This sequence encodes CASSPKDGGHDEQFF.

This clonotype has a handful of counts. This chain uses TRBV11-2 with TRBJ2-2; no clear D. Trimming removed 4 bases at V and 6 bases at J, with 12 bases between. CDR1 and CDR2 from the germline V gene are SGHAT and FQNNGV. The CDR3 is made up of 14 amino acids. CDR3 amino acids: CASSSSPVPGELFF. The CDR3 DNA reads as TGTGCCAGCAGCTCCTCTCCTGTGCCCGGGGAGCTGTTTTTT.

The table lists this clonotype with a few counts. The chain combines TRBV20-1 with TRBJ2-2; 12 bases fit TRBD2. Germline V CDR1 and CDR2: DFQATT, SNEGSKA (reference sequence). With V trimmed by 6 bases and J by 4 bases, 6 bases remained unmatched. The CDR3 consists of 15 residues. The CDR3 DNA reads TGCAGTGCCGCCAGGACTAGCGGGGCCACCGGGGAGCTGTTTTTT. Its translation: CSAARTSGATGELFF.

This clonotype was counted ten times or more. CDR3 sequence (DNA): TGCAGCGCTGGGACAGGTGAAGAGCAGTACTTC. It encodes CSAGTGEEQYF. The chain is built from TRBV29-1 and TRBJ2-7; TRBD1 aligns across 8 bases. After removal of 7 bases from V and 7 bases from J, the junction contained 6 bases not matched to a gene. Germline V gene sequence: CDR1 SQVTM, CDR2 ANQGSEA. The CDR3 spans 11 residues.

This clonotype has only a few counts. This chain connects TRBV6-5 to TRBJ2-1; possible D gene TRBD1, 5 bases. V was clipped by 5 bases and J by 10 bases, with 12 bases between them. In germline, CDR1 is MNHEY, CDR2 SVGAGI. The CDR3 sequence is 12 residues long. The CDR3 protein is CASSNSRAEQFF. The CDR3 DNA reads as TGTGCCAGCAGTAATAGCAGGGCAGAGCAGTTCTTC.

At least ten counts were recorded for this clonotype. The rearrangement joins TRBV12-3 or TRBV12-4 to TRBJ1-1; D unclear. Deletions cut 10 bases from V and 1 base from J, with 13 bases between. The CDR3 loop spans 13 amino acids. The DNA of the CDR3 is TGTGCCACCCGATATGGAGAGAACACTGAAGCTTTCTTT. Translation gives CATRYGENTEAFF.

This clonotype was observed at least ten times. CDR3 residues: CASSLQESSYEQYF. CDR3 in DNA: TGTGCCAGCAGTTTACAGGAAAGCTCCTACGAGCAGTACTTC. The rearrangement links TRBV27 to TRBJ2-7; D call uncertain. There are 14 residues in the CDR3. V lost 2 bases to trimming and J lost 0 bases, with 8 bases between them. Looked up from germline, CDR1 is MNHEY and CDR2 is SMNVEV (reference sequence).

This chain joins TRBV20-1 and TRBJ2-7, with 11 bases matching TRBD2. This CDR3 spans 15 amino acids. J lost 4 bases, V lost 0 bases, and 5 bases had no gene match. Germline V gives CDR1 DFQATT, CDR2 SNEGSKA (reference sequence). This CDR3 is CSARDVLAGVYEQYF. CDR3 sequence (DNA): TGCAGTGCTAGAGATGTACTAGCGGGAGTTTACGAGCAGTACTTC.

For the CDR3, the DNA is TGCAGCGTCGAGGGGGGCGGGCCAGGGCCGTTAGATACGCAGTATTTT. Translating gives CSVEGGGPGPLDTQYF. This chain connects TRBV29-1 to TRBJ2-3, with D possibly called TRBD1 or TRBD2 (6 bases each). Germline values: CDR1 SQVTM, CDR2 ANQGSEA. This CDR3 has 16 amino acids. V lost 6 bases to trimming and J lost 5 bases, with 24 bases between them.

The table lists this clonotype with a few counts. CDR3 in DNA: TGTGCCAGCAGCTCCAGCACATATAGATCCTACTCTGGAAACACCATATATTTT. The encoded protein is CASSSSTYRSYSGNTIYF. The chain joins TRBV7-9 to TRBJ1-3; D not resolved. The CDR3 has 18 residues. V was trimmed by 4 bases and J by 0 bases, leaving 19 bases between them. Germline assignment: CDR1 SEHNR and CDR2 FQNEAQ (reference sequence). The full variable domain, with the rest looked up from reference TRBV7-9 and TRBJ1-3, is DTGVSQNPRHKITKRGQNVTFRCDPISEHNRLYWYRQTLGQGPEFLTYFQNEAQLEKSRLLSDRFSAERPKGSFSTLEIQRTEQGDSAMYLCASSSSTYRSYSGNTIYFGEGSWLTVV.

This clonotype occurred a few times. This chain links TRBV10-3 with TRBJ2-5; 7 nucleotides match TRBD2. Germline V gene sequence: CDR1 ENHRY, CDR2 SYGVKD. The CDR3 runs to 15 residues. V lost 6 bases and J lost 1; bases outside the gene matches: 8. The CDR3 here is CAIRPFGGGQETQYF. CDR3 bases: TGTGCCATCAGGCCCTTCGGCGGGGGCCAAGAGACCCAGTACTTC.

This clonotype was picked up many times. The chain uses TRBV5-1 and TRBJ2-1; 10 positions match TRBD2. J gave up 3 bases and V 0 bases, and 3 bases lay outside the gene matches. Per the germline V gene, CDR1 is SGHRS and CDR2 is YFSETQ. This CDR3 comprises 16 residues. The CDR3 DNA reads TGCGCCAGCAGCTTGGACCCTAGCGGGAGCTACAATGAGCAGTTCTTC. Translating it yields CASSLDPSGSYNEQFF.

This chain joins TRBV11-2 and TRBJ2-1; 8 nucleotides line up with TRBD2. In germline, CDR1 is SGHAT, CDR2 FQNNGV. V shed 6 bases and J 9 bases; nucleotides not matched to a gene: 10. The CDR3 is 14 amino acids. This CDR3 is CASSPPNGGGEQFF. CDR3 nucleotides: TGTGCCAGCAGTCCCCCCAACGGGGGGGGTGAGCAGTTCTTC.